The 23 T cell receptor beta chains given below trace back to one sample, sequenced in a study of Tregs in tolerant kidney transplant recipients. Related graft donors supplied nonmyeloablative bone marrow transplants, and mixed chimerism was transient. Using immunoSEQ multiplex PCR, the repertoire was profiled, and TCRdb retains in-frame clones only, with some absent. The sample totals roughly 5,300 clones; its top ten clones hold more than 6.5%. The material was CD4+ T cells from blood (PBMCs), obtained approximately 15 months after the transplant. The receptor source for this set is a human patient who received a combined kidney and bone marrow transplant. Some of the T cells might come from the graft donor.

With regard to this clone: The read ends 3 residues shy of where the CDR3 ends; the end is completed using the germline J gene. The chain links TRBV7-2 to TRBJ2-7; 8 nucleotides align to TRBD2. Germline-derived CDR1 and CDR2 are SGHTA and FQGNSA. CDR3 length equals 15 residues. The V segment lost 4 bases and the J segment 1 base; nucleotides outside the gene matches: 6. CDR3 protein: CASSSQRGPSYEQYF. The CDR3 DNA, read in part, is TGTGCCAGCAGCTCCCAGCGGGGGCCTTCCTACGAG.

Of note for this clone: From the germline J gene comes the end of the CDR3, since the read stops 3 residues before it. This chain links TRBV19 with TRBJ1-2; perhaps TRBD1 as D (5 bases). Deletions cut 6 bases from V and 4 bases from J, with 24 bases between. Germline V lookup: CDR1 LNHDA, CDR2 SQIVND (reference sequence). The CDR3 is 17 amino acids. The sequenced part of the CDR3 DNA is TGTGCCAGTAGATCCGGGGCCTCATCCGTGCGGGGCTATGGC. This codes for CASRSGASSVRGYG. The whole CDR3 sequence is CASRSGASSVRGYGYTF.

Points on this clone: The read terminates 3 residues ahead of where the CDR3 ends, so the germline J gene completes it. The chain joins TRBV19 to TRBJ2-7, with a possible D match to TRBD2 (6 bases). This CDR3 comprises 14 residues. CDR1 is LNHDA, CDR2 SQIVND, per germline (reference sequence). The V gene lost 1 base and the J gene lost 6 bases, with 13 bases spanning the gap. The CDR3 protein is CASSIVEGAGEQYF. The sequenced CDR3 bases are TGTGCCAGTAGTATAGTTGAGGGAGCGGGCGAG.

This clone counts as medium-sized by frequency. The read is 3 residues too short to cover the CDR3 end, so that end is filled in from the germline J gene. The rearrangement uses TRBV6-2 or TRBV6-3 and TRBJ2-7; TRBD1 matches at 7 bases. The CDR3 extends over 12 amino acids. V was clipped by 6 bases and J by 2 bases; unmatched bases: 1. Per the germline V gene, CDR1 is MNHEY and CDR2 is SVGEGT. CDR3 DNA, as far as it was read: TGTGCCAGCAGACAGGGGACCTACGAG. Its translation: CASRQGTYE. The full CDR3 reads CASRQGTYEQYF.

Concerning this clone: Other DNA variants within this sample encode the same CDR3. This chain's CDR3 is CSARGTAQETQYF. The part of the CDR3 DNA that was read is TGCAGTGCTAGAGGGACAGCCCAAGAGACC. The chain employs TRBV20-1 and TRBJ2-5, with D possibly being TRBD1 (6 bases). The read terminates 3 residues before the CDR3 end, so the remaining end is supplied by the germline J gene. The germline V gene has CDR1 DFQATT and CDR2 SNEGSKA (reference sequence). Between the trimmed V and J ends, which lost 1 base and 1 base, there was a span of 7 bases. This CDR3 contains 13 residues.

For this clone: The CDR3 is cut off 3 residues early in the read; its end comes from the germline J gene. This chain connects TRBV10-3 to TRBJ1-2; D perhaps matches TRBD1 (5 bases). The CDR3 loop spans 13 amino acids. The germline gives CDR1 ENHRY, CDR2 SYGVKD. V lost 7 bases to trimming and J lost 5 bases, with 14 bases between them. The sequenced part of the CDR3 DNA is TGTGCCATCACCCTCCAGGGCCCGTATGGC. The encoded protein is CAITLQGPYG. The full-length CDR3 reads as CAITLQGPYGYTF.

Concerning this clone: The sequenced fragment ends 3 residues before the CDR3 boundary, so the rest is inferred from the germline J gene. V and J are TRBV19 and TRBJ1-3; the match to TRBD1 covers 10 bases. Looked up from germline, CDR1 is LNHDA and CDR2 is SQIVND (reference sequence). This CDR3 has 16 residues. CDR3 bases read: TGTGCTTCCCTGCCCGGACAGGGGGTGGGTGGAAACACC. It codes for CASLPGQGVGGNT. The whole CDR3 region reads CASLPGQGVGGNTIYF.

This clone is medium-sized (0.01 to 0.1%) by frequency. The read ends 3 residues early relative to the CDR3; the germline J gene fills the gap. The same CDR3 can be traced to other DNA sequences in this sample. The chain links TRBV18 to TRBJ1-5; 8 nucleotides agree with TRBD1. CDR3 length equals 15 residues. Trimming removed 2 bases from V and 4 bases from J; junction bases left unmatched: 4. Germline CDR1 and CDR2: KGHSH and LQKENI. The CDR3 reads CASSPDRGGNQPQHF. The sequenced part of the CDR3 DNA is TGTGCCAGCTCACCAGACAGGGGAGGTAATCAGCCC.

CDR3 bases read: TGCAGTGCTAACCCTAGAAACGAG. It translates to CSANPRNE. The full CDR3 protein reads CSANPRNEQYF. The genes are TRBV20-1 and TRBJ2-7; D remains unclear. With the read ending 3 residues before the CDR3 end, the germline J gene is used to fill in that end. This CDR3 has 11 amino acids. Germline CDR1 is DFQATT and CDR2 is SNEGSKA (reference sequence). With 4 bases removed from V and 5 bases from J, the gap between germline ends came to 9 bases.

With regard to this clone: The missing CDR3 end, 3 residues past where the read stops, is filled in from the germline J gene. V and J are TRBV11-2 and TRBJ2-2, with D possibly TRBD1 on 6 matching bases. Germline V CDR1 and CDR2: SGHAT, FQNNGV. CDR3 length: 15 residues. V lost 3 bases and J 4 bases, leaving 12 bases between the germline ends. The CDR3 loop is CASSLFGGGTGELFF. CDR3 bases read: TGTGCCAGCAGCTTGTTTGGGGGCGGCACCGGGGAG.

Measured by frequency, this clone is medium-sized. The DNA ends 3 residues before the CDR3 does, and the rest of the CDR3 is filled in from the germline J gene. This rearrangement joins TRBV7-8 to TRBJ2-7; 9 bases are a match to TRBD1. This CDR3 has 14 residues. Germline V CDR1 and CDR2: SGHVS, FQNEAQ. With V trimmed by 4 bases and J by 3 bases, 4 bases remained unmatched. CDR3 DNA, as far as it was read: TGTGCCAGCAGCTCGCCGGGACAGGGCTACGAG. The encoded protein is CASSSPGQGYE. The complete CDR3 protein is CASSSPGQGYEQYF.

About this clone: Sequencing ends 3 residues short of the CDR3 end; the germline J gene provides the rest. Other DNA sequences in this specimen translate into the identical CDR3. The gene calls are TRBV18 and TRBJ2-7; TRBD1 agrees at 7 bases. Germline loops: CDR1 KGHSH, CDR2 LQKENI. With 5 bases clipped from V and 5 bases from J, the junction kept 15 bases outside the gene matches. The CDR3 length is 16 residues. CDR3 bases read: TGTGCCAGCTCAACGAAGACAGGGAAGATCGGGGACGAG. It codes for CASSTKTGKIGDE. The full-length CDR3 reads as CASSTKTGKIGDEQYF.

Note on this clone: The missing CDR3 end, 3 residues past where the read stops, is filled in from the germline J gene. This chain uses TRBV11-2 with TRBJ2-7; D not certain. The V gene lost 3 bases and the J gene lost 3 bases, with 15 bases spanning the gap. Per germline, CDR1 SGHAT and CDR2 FQNNGV. This CDR3 has 15 amino acids. The CDR3 protein is CASSFQGLIGYEQYF. Partial CDR3 DNA: TGTGCCAGCAGCTTCCAAGGGTTGATTGGCTACGAG.

Details on this clone: The read falls 3 residues short of the CDR3 end, and the missing part is taken from the germline J gene. The genes are TRBV20-1 and TRBJ2-7; 12 nucleotides align to TRBD1. This CDR3 has 13 amino acids. The V segment lost 6 bases and the J segment 5 bases; nucleotides outside the gene matches: 5. In germline, CDR1 is DFQATT, CDR2 SNEGSKA (reference sequence). The CDR3 bases that were read are TGCAGTGCGGGACAGGGGGCGATGAACGAG. Translation: CSAGQGAMNE. The entire CDR3 is CSAGQGAMNEQYF.

Concerning this clone: Sequencing ends 3 residues short of the CDR3 end; the germline J gene provides the rest. The chain links TRBV5-1 to TRBJ2-4, with 10 bases lining up with TRBD1. The V segment lost 0 bases and the J segment 1 base; nucleotides outside the gene matches: 7. Germline V gives CDR1 SGHRS, CDR2 YFSETQ. The CDR3 has 18 residues. The CDR3 DNA, read in part, is TGCGCCAGCAGCTTGGAGGGACAGGGGAGAGGGGCCAAAAACATT. The encoded protein is CASSLEGQGRGAKNI. The full CDR3 reads CASSLEGQGRGAKNIQYF.

Comment on this clone: The CDR3 is cut off 3 residues early in the read; its end comes from the germline J gene. The chain is built from TRBV28 and TRBJ2-1; possible D gene TRBD2, 6 bases. Germline loops: CDR1 MDHEN, CDR2 SYDVKM. V was clipped by 7 bases and J by 4 bases, with 14 bases between them. This CDR3 is 14 amino acids long. CDR3 DNA (partial): TGTGCCAGCACCCGGGGGAGCTCTTACAATGAG. It yields the protein CASTRGSSYNE. Given in full, the CDR3 is CASTRGSSYNEQFF.

Remarks on this clone: The CDR3 end falls 3 residues outside the read, so it is completed with the germline J gene. V is TRBV5-6 and J is TRBJ1-2; D might be TRBD1 (5 bases). The CDR3 totals 15 residues. Trimming pared 7 bases from V and 6 bases from J, leaving 22 bases between. Germline values: CDR1 SGHDT, CDR2 YYEEEE. This CDR3 is CASFRNEGYLDGYTF. The sequenced part of the CDR3 DNA is TGTGCCAGCTTCCGAAATGAGGGGTACTTAGATGGC.

Note on this clone: The read terminates 3 residues before the CDR3 end, so the remaining end is supplied by the germline J gene. The V gene is TRBV5-4, the J gene TRBJ2-3; D is ambiguous. The V end lost 4 bases, the J end lost 5 bases, and 14 bases lay between the germline ends. This CDR3 region has 14 residues. The germline gives CDR1 SGHNT, CDR2 YYREEE (reference sequence). The sequenced CDR3 bases are TGTGCCAGCAGCCTGAGCAGGAGTGTAGATACG. This translates into CASSLSRSVDT. The CDR3, in full, reads CASSLSRSVDTQYF.

The CDR3 sequence is CASAGRGKGNTIYF. The part of the CDR3 DNA that was read is TGCGCCTCAGCGGGTAGGGGCAAAGGAAACACC. The gene calls are TRBV10-2 and TRBJ1-3; possibly TRBD1 for D (5 bases). Read coverage stops 3 residues before the CDR3 terminus; the germline J gene supplies the remainder. Trimming took off 11 bases at V and 4 bases at J, with 18 bases between the two ends. Germline assignment: CDR1 WSHSY and CDR2 SAAADI. The CDR3 has 14 amino acids.

This clone is called medium-sized based on its frequency. The missing CDR3 end, 3 residues past where the read stops, is filled in from the germline J gene. The chain links TRBV19 to TRBJ2-1; 11 bases are shared with TRBD1. Looked up from germline, CDR1 is LNHDA and CDR2 is SQIVND (reference sequence). The CDR3 extends over 15 amino acids. With V trimmed by 7 bases and J by 6 bases, 8 bases remained unmatched. The CDR3 reads CASIPPGQGGNEQFF. CDR3 DNA (partial): TGTGCCAGTATCCCACCGGGACAGGGGGGCAATGAG. The variable domain in full, with the rest retrieved from reference TRBV19 and TRBJ2-1, is DGGITQSPKYLFRKEGQNVTLSCEQNLNHDAMYWYRQDPGQGLRLIYYSQIVNDFQKGDIAEGYSVSREKKESFPLTVTSAQKNPTAFYLCASIPPGQGGNEQFFGPGTRLTVL.

This clone registers medium-sized by frequency. Coverage ceases 3 residues before the CDR3 finishes, and the germline J gene fills in the end. The V gene is TRBV7-9, the J gene TRBJ1-1; D unclear. The CDR3 extends over 12 amino acids. Germline-derived CDR1 and CDR2 are SEHNR and FQNEAQ (reference sequence). With 4 bases removed from V and 7 bases from J, the gap between germline ends came to 10 bases. CDR3 amino acids: CASSWFGFEAFF. CDR3 DNA, as far as it was read: TGTGCCAGCAGCTGGTTCGGGTTTGAA.

In the case of this clone: The CDR3 extends 3 residues past the end of the read, so its final part is completed from the germline J gene. The chain joins TRBV19 to TRBJ1-5, with TRBD1 matching over 9 bases. The germline V gene has CDR1 LNHDA and CDR2 SQIVND (reference sequence). The J segment lost 4 bases and the V segment lost 3 bases, leaving 4 bases of the junction unmatched. The CDR3 is 15 amino acids. The CDR3 region is CASSIEGTGNQPQHF. The covered CDR3 bases are TGTGCCAGTAGTATCGAGGGGACAGGGAATCAGCCC.

This clone is labeled medium-sized based on frequency. Read data end 3 residues before the CDR3 end; the end is taken from the germline J gene. The chain combines TRBV5-1 with TRBJ2-1; 11 bases agree with TRBD2. The length of the CDR3 is 15 residues. V trimming: 4 bases; J trimming: 9 bases; junction bases outside the gene matches: 9. CDR1 and CDR2 (germline): SGHRS, YFSETQ. The CDR3 DNA, read in part, is TGCGCCAGCAGCCCTATAGCGGGAGGGCCAGGTGAG. Its protein product is CASSPIAGGPGE. The full CDR3 protein is CASSPIAGGPGEQFF.